This T cell receptor beta chain was captured in a study of T-cell reconstitution after alpha-beta-depleted transplantation in children. Findings and limits, study-wide: Where some patients showed high TCRbeta diversity at day 60, it came from recipient T cells and thymic progenitors that had survived. Newly made T cells mostly supplied T-cell counts and diversity one year after transplant.

The CDR3 consists of 14 residues. From germline, CDR1 is LNHDA and CDR2 SQIVND (reference sequence). V shed 5 bases and J shed 7 bases, with 15 bases lying between them. This clonotype has more than one count but fewer than ten. No antigen is known for it. As it was prepared, the TCRbeta library received unique molecular identifiers. TCRdb processed the PCR reads anew with MiXCR; each CDR3 protein has one entry. The sample has around 700,000 distinct CDR3 sequences, about 12% seen once. The material sequenced was PBMCs, taken before TCRalphabeta/CD19-depleted stem cell transplant. This chain links TRBV19 with TRBJ2-1; D remains ambiguous. This sequence was found in a girl aged 2 to 10 with congenital amegakaryocytic thrombocytopenia, due to receive a stem cell transplant. This CDR3 is CASSHPGRENEQFF. The CDR3 nucleotides read TGTGCCAGTAGTCATCCGGGCCGAGAAAATGAGCAGTTCTTC.